Below, 9 T cell receptor beta chains from the same sample are listed, as sequenced in a study of CXCR3-negative and CXCR3-positive naive CD8 T cells. With UMI labels, 5' RACE was used to prepare the TRB cDNA libraries. TCRdb re-called the 5' RACE reads and gives one entry per CDR3 protein, without DNA. The sample spans 70,000 to 95,000 distinct CDR3 sequences; the ten largest clones claim approximately 1.5%. Sequencing used naive CXCR3- CD8+ T cells from blood. As to subset: CD45RO-CCR7+CD27+CD95- naive CD8+ T cells lacking CXCR3 (TNR3-). These TCRs come from a human donor in good health. Some clones in this sample may be carry-over from other donors' samples.

The V and J genes are TRBV28 and TRBJ1-1; TCRdb lists TRBD1, though no DNA is available to test this call. CDR3 length: 16 residues. Germline-derived CDR1 and CDR2 are MDHEN and SYDVKM. The CDR3 protein is CASNRGRGQGNTEAFF. The whole variable domain, remainder taken from reference TRBV28 and TRBJ1-1, is DVKVTQSSRYLVKRTGEKVFLECVQDMDHENMFWYRQDPGLGLRLIYFSYDVKMKEKGDIPEGYSVSREKKERFSLILESASTNQTSMYLCASNRGRGQGNTEAFFGQGTRLTVV.

The chain is built from TRBV5-1 and TRBJ2-2; without DNA, the TCRdb call of TRBD2 cannot be checked. The CDR3 totals 17 residues. The germline V gene encodes CDR1 SGHRS and CDR2 YFSETQ. The CDR3 region is CASSSRLAGTNTGELFF.

The chain recombines TRBV5-1 with TRBJ2-5; TCRdb's D call of TRBD2 is untestable without DNA. This CDR3 has 17 amino acids. Per the germline V gene, CDR1 is SGHRS and CDR2 is YFSETQ. The CDR3 sequence: CASSETGLAGGQETQYF.

The gene calls are TRBV27 and TRBJ2-5; TCRdb picks TRBD2, but there is no DNA to check that call. The V gene's germline CDR1 is MNHEY and CDR2 SMNVEV (reference sequence). This CDR3 region has 14 residues. CDR3 in amino acids: CASSPKRERETQYF.

The chain couples TRBV7-9 to TRBJ2-3; TCRdb reports TRBD2, a call that lacks DNA to check it against. Per the germline V gene, CDR1 is SEHNR and CDR2 is FQNEAQ (reference sequence). The length of the CDR3 is 18 residues. The CDR3: CASSTTTFLAAFTDTQYF.

This chain joins TRBV7-2 and TRBJ1-6. CDR3 length: 12 residues. Germline loops: CDR1 SGHTA, CDR2 FQGNSA. CDR3 amino acids: CASYDFDSPLHF.

V and J are TRBV6-2 or TRBV6-3 and TRBJ2-7; TCRdb indicates TRBD1, and absent DNA this call remains unverified. Germline loops: CDR1 MNHEY, CDR2 SVGEGT. The CDR3 totals 14 residues. The CDR3 is CASTGGGLTYEQYF.

The chain links TRBV5-1 to TRBJ2-7; as DNA is missing, the TRBD1 call by TCRdb cannot be tested. Per germline, CDR1 SGHRS and CDR2 YFSETQ. This CDR3 has 15 amino acids. CDR3 sequence: CASSPQAGQGYEQYF. Combining the CDR3 with reference TRBV5-1 and TRBJ2-7 gives the whole variable domain KAGVTQTPRYLIKTRGQQVTLSCSPISGHRSVSWYQQTPGQGLQFLFEYFSETQRNKGNFPGRFSGRQFSNSRSEMNVSTLELGDSALYLCASSPQAGQGYEQYFGPGTRLTVT.

The J gene is TRBJ2-7, the V gene TRBV7-6; lacking DNA, the TRBD1 call made by TCRdb goes unchecked. Per the germline V gene, CDR1 is SGHVS and CDR2 is FNYEAQ. The CDR3 is 15 residues long. CDR3 residues: CASSLVPGESHEQYF.